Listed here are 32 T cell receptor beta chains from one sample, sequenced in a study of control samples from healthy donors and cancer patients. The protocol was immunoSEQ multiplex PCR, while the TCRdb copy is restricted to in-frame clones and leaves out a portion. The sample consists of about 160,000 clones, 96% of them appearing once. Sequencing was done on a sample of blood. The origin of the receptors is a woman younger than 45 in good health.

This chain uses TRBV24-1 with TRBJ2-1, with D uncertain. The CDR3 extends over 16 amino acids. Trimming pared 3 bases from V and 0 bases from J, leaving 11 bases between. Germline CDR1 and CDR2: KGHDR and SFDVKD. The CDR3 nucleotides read TGTGCCACCAGTGATGATCGTATTAGCTCCTACAATGAGCAGTTCTTC. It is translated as CATSDDRISSYNEQFF.

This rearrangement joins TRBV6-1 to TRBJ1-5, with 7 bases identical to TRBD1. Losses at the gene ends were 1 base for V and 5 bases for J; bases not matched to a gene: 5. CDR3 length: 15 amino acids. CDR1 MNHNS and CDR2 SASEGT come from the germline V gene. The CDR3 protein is CASSEVEGAHQPQHF. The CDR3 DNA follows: TGTGCCAGCAGTGAAGTTGAGGGGGCTCATCAGCCCCAGCATTTT.

The CDR3 reads CASSQRQANTEAFF. Written as DNA, the CDR3 is TGTGCCAGCAGCCAACGACAGGCGAACACTGAAGCTTTCTTT. The chain carries TRBV6-2 or TRBV6-3 and TRBJ1-1, with a weak D call TRBD1 (6 bases). Germline V gene lookup returns CDR1 MNHEY and CDR2 SVGEGT. Trimming removed 6 bases at V and 1 base at J, with 12 bases between. The CDR3 length is 14 residues.

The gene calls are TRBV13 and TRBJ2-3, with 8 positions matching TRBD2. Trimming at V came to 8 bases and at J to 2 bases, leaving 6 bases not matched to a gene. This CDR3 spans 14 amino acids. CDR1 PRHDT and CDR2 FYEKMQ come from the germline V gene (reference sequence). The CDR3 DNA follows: TGTGCCAGCGCGGGCGGGAGGATCACAGATACGCAGTATTTT. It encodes CASAGGRITDTQYF.

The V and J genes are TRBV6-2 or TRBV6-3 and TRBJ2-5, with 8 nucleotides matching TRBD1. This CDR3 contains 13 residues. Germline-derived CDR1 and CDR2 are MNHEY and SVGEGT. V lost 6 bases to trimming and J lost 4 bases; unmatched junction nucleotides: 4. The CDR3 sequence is CASSTGGRETQYF. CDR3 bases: TGTGCCAGCAGCACAGGGGGACGAGAGACCCAGTACTTC.

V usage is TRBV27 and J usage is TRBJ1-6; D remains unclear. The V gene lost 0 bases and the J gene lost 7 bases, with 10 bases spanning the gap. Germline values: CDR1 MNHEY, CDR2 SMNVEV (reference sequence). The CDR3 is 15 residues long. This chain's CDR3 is CASSLSRERNSPLHF. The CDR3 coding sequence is TGTGCCAGCAGTTTATCGCGAGAGAGGAATTCACCCCTCCACTTT.

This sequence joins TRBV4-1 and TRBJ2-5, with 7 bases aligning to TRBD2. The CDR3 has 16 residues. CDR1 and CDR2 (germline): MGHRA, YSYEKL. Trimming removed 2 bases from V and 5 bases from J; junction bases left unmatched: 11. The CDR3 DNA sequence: TGCGCCAGCAGCCAACCTACTAGCGCGGCTCGGGAGACCCAGTACTTC. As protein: CASSQPTSAARETQYF.

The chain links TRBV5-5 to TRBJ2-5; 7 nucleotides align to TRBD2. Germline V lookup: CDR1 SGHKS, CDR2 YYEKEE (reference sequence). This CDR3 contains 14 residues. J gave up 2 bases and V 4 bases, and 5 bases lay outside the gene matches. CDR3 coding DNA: TGTGCCAGCAGCGCGGGACTACTACAAGAGACCCAGTACTTC. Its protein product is CASSAGLLQETQYF.

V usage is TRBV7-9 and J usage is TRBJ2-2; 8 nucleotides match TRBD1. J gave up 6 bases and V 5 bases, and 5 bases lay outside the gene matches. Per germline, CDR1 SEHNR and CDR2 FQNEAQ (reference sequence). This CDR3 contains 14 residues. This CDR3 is CASSHRGLAGELFF. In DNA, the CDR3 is TGTGCCAGCAGCCACAGGGGGTTGGCCGGGGAGCTGTTTTTT.

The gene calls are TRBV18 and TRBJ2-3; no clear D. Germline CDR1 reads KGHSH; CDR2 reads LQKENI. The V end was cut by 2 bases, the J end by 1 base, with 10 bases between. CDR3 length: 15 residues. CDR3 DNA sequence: TGTGCCAGCTCACCATCTAGTCGTGGCACAGATACGCAGTATTTT. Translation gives CASSPSSRGTDTQYF.

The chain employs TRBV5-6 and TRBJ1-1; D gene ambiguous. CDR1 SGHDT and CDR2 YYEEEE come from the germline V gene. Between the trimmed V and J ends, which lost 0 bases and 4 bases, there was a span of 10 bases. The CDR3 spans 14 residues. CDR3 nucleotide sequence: TGTGCCAGCAGCTTGGCCCTCGGGCTCACTGAAGCTTTCTTT. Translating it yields CASSLALGLTEAFF.

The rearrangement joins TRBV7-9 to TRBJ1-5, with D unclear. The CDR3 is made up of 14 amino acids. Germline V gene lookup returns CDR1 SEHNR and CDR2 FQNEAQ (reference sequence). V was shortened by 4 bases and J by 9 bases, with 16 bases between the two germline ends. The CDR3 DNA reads TGTGCCAGCAGCTCAAAGCAGGTCGGTGGGCCCCAGCATTTT. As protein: CASSSKQVGGPQHF.

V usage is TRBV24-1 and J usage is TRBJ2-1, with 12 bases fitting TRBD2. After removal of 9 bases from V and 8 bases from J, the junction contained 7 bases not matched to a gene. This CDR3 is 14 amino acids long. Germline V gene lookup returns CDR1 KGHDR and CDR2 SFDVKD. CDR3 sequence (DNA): TGTGCCACCCAGTCGACTAGCGGGAGTGATGAGCAGTTCTTC. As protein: CATQSTSGSDEQFF.

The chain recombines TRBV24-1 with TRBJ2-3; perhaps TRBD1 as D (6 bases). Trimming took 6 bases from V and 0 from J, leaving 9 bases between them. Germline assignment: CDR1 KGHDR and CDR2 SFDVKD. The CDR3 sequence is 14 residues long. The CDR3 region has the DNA TGTGCCACCAGTTTGGGGGCTAGCACAGATACGCAGTATTTT. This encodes CATSLGASTDTQYF.

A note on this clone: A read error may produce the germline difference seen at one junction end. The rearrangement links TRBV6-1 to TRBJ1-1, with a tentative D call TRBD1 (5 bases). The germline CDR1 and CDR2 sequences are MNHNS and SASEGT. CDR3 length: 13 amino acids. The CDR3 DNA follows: TGTGCCAGCACTGAATTCAGGGACACTGAAGCTTTCTTT. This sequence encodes CASTEFRDTEAFF.

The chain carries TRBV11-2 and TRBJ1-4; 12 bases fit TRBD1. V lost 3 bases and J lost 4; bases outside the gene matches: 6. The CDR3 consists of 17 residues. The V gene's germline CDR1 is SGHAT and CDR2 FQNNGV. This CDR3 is CASSLWDRGPRNEKLFF. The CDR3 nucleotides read TGTGCCAGCAGCTTGTGGGACAGGGGGCCCCGTAATGAAAAACTGTTTTTT.

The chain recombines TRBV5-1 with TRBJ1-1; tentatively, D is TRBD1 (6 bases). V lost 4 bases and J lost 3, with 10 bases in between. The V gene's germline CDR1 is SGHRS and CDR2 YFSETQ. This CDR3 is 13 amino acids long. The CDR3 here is CASSRDRYTEAFF. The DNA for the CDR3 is TGCGCCAGCAGCAGAGACAGGTACACTGAAGCTTTCTTT.

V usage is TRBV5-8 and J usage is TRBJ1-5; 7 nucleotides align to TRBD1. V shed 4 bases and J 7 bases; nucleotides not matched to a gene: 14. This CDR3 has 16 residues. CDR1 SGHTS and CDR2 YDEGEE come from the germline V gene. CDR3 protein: CASSPIRRGRGQPQHF. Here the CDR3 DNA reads TGTGCCAGCAGCCCAATCCGTAGGGGGCGAGGACAGCCCCAGCATTTT.

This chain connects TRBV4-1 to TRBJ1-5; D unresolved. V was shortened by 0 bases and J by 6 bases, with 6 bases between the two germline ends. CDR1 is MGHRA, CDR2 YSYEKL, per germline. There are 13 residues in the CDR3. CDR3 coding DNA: TGCGCCAGCAGCCAAGAACAGAGTCAGCCCCAGCATTTT. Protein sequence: CASSQEQSQPQHF.

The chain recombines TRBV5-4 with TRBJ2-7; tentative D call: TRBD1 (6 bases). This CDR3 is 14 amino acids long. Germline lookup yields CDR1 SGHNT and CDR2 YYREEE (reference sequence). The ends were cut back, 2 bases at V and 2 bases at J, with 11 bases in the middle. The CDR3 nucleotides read TGTGCCAGCAGCTTACAGGGCTTTACCTACGAGCAGTACTTC. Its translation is CASSLQGFTYEQYF.

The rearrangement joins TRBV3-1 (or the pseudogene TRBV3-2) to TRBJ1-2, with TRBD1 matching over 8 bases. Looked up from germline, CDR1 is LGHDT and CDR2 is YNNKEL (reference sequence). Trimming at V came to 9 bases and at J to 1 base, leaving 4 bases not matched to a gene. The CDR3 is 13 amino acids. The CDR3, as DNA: TGTGCCAGTGGGACAGGCAGTAACTATGGCTACACCTTC. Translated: CASGTGSNYGYTF.

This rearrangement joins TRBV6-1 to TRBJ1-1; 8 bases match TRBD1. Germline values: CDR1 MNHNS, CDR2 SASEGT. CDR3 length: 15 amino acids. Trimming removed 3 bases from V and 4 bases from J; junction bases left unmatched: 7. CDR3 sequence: CASSDPGGGFTEAFF. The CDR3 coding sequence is TGTGCCAGCAGTGACCCAGGGGGCGGGTTCACTGAAGCTTTCTTT.

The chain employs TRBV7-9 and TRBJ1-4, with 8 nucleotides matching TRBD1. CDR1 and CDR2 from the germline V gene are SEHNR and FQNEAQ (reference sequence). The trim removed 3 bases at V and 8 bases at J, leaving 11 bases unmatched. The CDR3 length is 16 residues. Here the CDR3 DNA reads TGTGCCAGCAGCTTTGGCCGACAGGGGTCAAGGGAAAAACTGTTTTTT. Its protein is CASSFGRQGSREKLFF.

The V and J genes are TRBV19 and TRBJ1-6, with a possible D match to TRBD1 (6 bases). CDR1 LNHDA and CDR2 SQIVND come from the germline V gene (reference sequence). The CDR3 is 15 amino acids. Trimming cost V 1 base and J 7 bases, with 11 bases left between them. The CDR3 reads CASSIGAGANSPLHF. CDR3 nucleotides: TGTGCCAGTAGTATAGGAGCAGGGGCCAATTCACCCCTCCACTTT. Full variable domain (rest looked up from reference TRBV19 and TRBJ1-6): DGGITQSPKYLFRKEGQNVTLSCEQNLNHDAMYWYRQDPGQGLRLIYYSQIVNDFQKGDIAEGYSVSREKKESFPLTVTSAQKNPTAFYLCASSIGAGANSPLHFGNGTRLTVT.

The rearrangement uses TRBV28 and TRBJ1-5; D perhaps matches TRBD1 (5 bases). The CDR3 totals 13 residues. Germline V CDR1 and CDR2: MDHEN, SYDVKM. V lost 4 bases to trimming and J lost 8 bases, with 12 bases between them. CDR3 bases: TGTGCCAGCAGTTGGGGCAGGTCCGAGCCCCAGCATTTT. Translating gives CASSWGRSEPQHF.

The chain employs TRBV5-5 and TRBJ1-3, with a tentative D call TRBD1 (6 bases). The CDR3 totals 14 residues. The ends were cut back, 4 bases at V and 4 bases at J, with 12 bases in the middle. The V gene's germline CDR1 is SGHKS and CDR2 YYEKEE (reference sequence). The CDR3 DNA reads TGTGCCAGCAGCGACACAGGGATCGGAAACACCATATATTTT. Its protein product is CASSDTGIGNTIYF.

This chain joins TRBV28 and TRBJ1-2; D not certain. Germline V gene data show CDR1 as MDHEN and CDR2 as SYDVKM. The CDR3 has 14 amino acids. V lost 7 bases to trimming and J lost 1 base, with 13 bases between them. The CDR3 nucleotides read TGTGCCAGCACCCAAAACACCATTAACTATGGCTACACCTTC. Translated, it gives CASTQNTINYGYTF.

The CDR3 DNA sequence: TGTGCCAGCAGTTACTCGTCAGGGGACACTGAAGCTTTCTTT. Residues: CASSYSSGDTEAFF. The chain carries TRBV6-5 and TRBJ1-1; possible D gene TRBD1, 6 bases. This CDR3 has 14 residues. Germline-derived CDR1 and CDR2 are MNHEY and SVGAGI. V lost 0 bases and J 3 bases, leaving 8 bases between the germline ends.

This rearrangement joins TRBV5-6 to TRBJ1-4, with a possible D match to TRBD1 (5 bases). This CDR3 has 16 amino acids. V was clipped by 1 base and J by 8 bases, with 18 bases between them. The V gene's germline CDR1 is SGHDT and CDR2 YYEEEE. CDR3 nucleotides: TGTGCCAGCAGCTTGTACCCAGGGAGAAGGGGCGAAAAACTGTTTTTT. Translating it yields CASSLYPGRRGEKLFF.

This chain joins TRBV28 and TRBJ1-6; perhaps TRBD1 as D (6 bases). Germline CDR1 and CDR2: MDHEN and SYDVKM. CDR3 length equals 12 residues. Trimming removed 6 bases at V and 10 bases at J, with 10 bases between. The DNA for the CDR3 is TGTGCCAGCAGGGACAGTAGGTCACCCCTCCACTTT. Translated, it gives CASRDSRSPLHF.

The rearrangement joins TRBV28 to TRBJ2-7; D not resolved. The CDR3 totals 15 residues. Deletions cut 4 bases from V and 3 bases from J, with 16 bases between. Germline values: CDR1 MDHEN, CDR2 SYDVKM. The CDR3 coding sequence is TGTGCCAGCAGTTCCACCGCCCTGGACGGCTACGAGCAGTACTTC. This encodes CASSSTALDGYEQYF.

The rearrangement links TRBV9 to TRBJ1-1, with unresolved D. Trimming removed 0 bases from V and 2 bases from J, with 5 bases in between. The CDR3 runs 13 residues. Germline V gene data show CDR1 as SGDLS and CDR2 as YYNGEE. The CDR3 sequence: CASSVGPNTEAFF. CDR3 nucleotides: TGTGCCAGCAGCGTAGGACCCAACACTGAAGCTTTCTTT.